This T cell receptor (beta chain) was identified during a study of blood T cell repertoires in COVID-19. Study at large: There were acute and convalescent COVID-19 samples, and they came from the United States, Italy and Spain. T cells, B-cell-depleted T cells, or PBMCs provided the cDNA or gDNA that served as material.

Original methodology: Using reference gene primer amplification, nucleated cell counts were estimated. The assay was immunoSEQ multiplex PCR, and TCRdb's table has in-frame clones only and misses some. D and trimming were read from the DNA, whereas the V and J calls and clone size are those reported in that table. The data contain about 6,200 clones, just under 75% of them seen just once; the ten biggest clones take up about 15%. The CDR3 covers 12 residues. Germline CDR1 and CDR2: SNHLY and FYNNEI. V lost 4 bases to trimming and J lost 14 bases, with 15 bases between them. This sequence originates from a man between 60 and 75 years old with acute or convalescent COVID-19. The rearrangement joins TRBV2 to TRBJ2-4; a possible D gene is TRBD1 (6 bases). Sequencing was performed on peripheral blood. CDR3 sequence reads: CASSGDTEGKYF. In nucleotides, the CDR3 is TGTGCCAGCAGTGGGGACACCGAAGGGAAGTACTTC.